A selection of T cell receptor beta chains follows, all from one sample in a study of Tregs in tolerant kidney transplant recipients. Method: immunoSEQ multiplex PCR; TCRdb's copy keeps in-frame clones and lacks some. The sample lists fewer than 65,000 clones; around 85% were seen once. The sequencing used Tregs from blood, collected before the transplant. These receptors came from a human donor who received a combined kidney and bone marrow transplant. Each CDR3 is given with its conserved first and last residue. Fields, in order: J gene, clone size, D gene, V gene, CDR3 DNA, CDR3 protein. D genes are given only for firm matches. Not all rows give a size; the values are once, few, many and, for expanded clones, a class.

>TRBJ2-7|NA|NA|TRBV19
TGTGCCAGTACGACGGGTCTGGGCAGGTCTTACGAGCAGTACTTC
CASTTGLGRSYEQYF
>TRBJ2-7|once|NA|TRBV27
TGTGCCAGCAGTTTATGGCAGGGCCACGAGCAGTACTTC
CASSLWQGHEQYF
>TRBJ1-4|NA|NA|TRBV5-1
TGCGCCAGCAGCTCCCACAGGGAGGGAGAAAAACTGTTTTTT
CASSSHREGEKLFF
>TRBJ2-7|NA|TRBD2|TRBV11-2
TGTGCCAGCAGCCCGAACGCGGGACTAGTAAAGTTTGTCGAGCAGTACTTC
CASSPNAGLVKFVEQYF
>TRBJ2-3|NA|NA|TRBV27
TGTGCCAGCAGTTTAGTTTGGGGGCGGTCAGATACGCAGTATTTT
CASSLVWGRSDTQYF
>TRBJ1-5|NA|NA|TRBV7-2
TGTGCCAGCAGCTTAGGGGCAGGAGGCAATCAGCCCCAGCATTTT
CASSLGAGGNQPQHF
>TRBJ2-7|NA|NA|TRBV7-9
TGTGCCAGCAGCTTAGTGGCAACCGCCAACGAGCAGTACTTC
CASSLVATANEQYF
>TRBJ2-5|NA|TRBD1|TRBV6-5
TGTGCCAGCAGTACAGGGATCAGGGGGGAGACCCAGTACTTC
CASSTGIRGETQYF
>TRBJ2-7|once|TRBD2|TRBV4-1
TGCGCCAGCAGCCGACTAGCGGGGGTGTACTACGAGCAGTACTTC
CASSRLAGVYYEQYF
>TRBJ1-2|NA|TRBD1|TRBV28
TGTGCCAGCATCAATCACTCCCGGGACAGGGGGTACTATGGCTACACCTTC
CASINHSRDRGYYGYTF
>TRBJ2-7|NA|TRBD1|TRBV10-2
TGCGCCAGCAGCAGGGGGAGATCCTACGAGCAGTACTTC
CASSRGRSYEQYF
>TRBJ2-7|NA|NA|TRBV20-1
TGCAGTGCCTATATTCGGGGGGAGCAGTACTTC
CSAYIRGEQYF
>TRBJ2-3|NA|NA|TRBV2
TGTGCCAGCAGTGTTCGTGGGAGGTGGTTGGATACGCAGTATTTT
CASSVRGRWLDTQYF
>TRBJ2-3|NA|NA|TRBV5-1
TGCGCCAGCAGCTTGTCAAATGGAGATACGCAGTATTTT
CASSLSNGDTQYF
>TRBJ1-1|NA|NA|TRBV6-5
TGTGCCAGCAGTCCCGGGGCCCTGGACACTGAAGCTTTCTTT
CASSPGALDTEAFF
>TRBJ2-1|NA|TRBD2|TRBV19
TGTGCCAGTACCAAAAGGAGCGGGGGGACCAACAGATACTATGAGCAGTTCTTC
CASTKRSGGTNRYYEQFF
>TRBJ2-1|NA|NA|TRBV14
TGTGCCAGCAGCCAATCGAGTCTACACAATGAGCAGTTCTTC
CASSQSSLHNEQFF
>TRBJ2-7|NA|TRBD2|TRBV6-6
TGTGCCAGCAGTTACGTCGCGGGAGGTGGGTACGAGCAGTACTTC
CASSYVAGGGYEQYF
>TRBJ2-6|NA|TRBD1|TRBV28
TGTGCGAGCCAAGGGGGCGCAGCCGGGGCCAACGTCCTGACTTTC
CASQGGAAGANVLTF
>TRBJ2-1|NA|NA|TRBV7-2
TGTGCCAGCAGCTTAGGATGGCGGACATTGGGTGAGCAGTTCTTC
CASSLGWRTLGEQFF
>TRBJ2-3|once|TRBD2|TRBV5-1
TGCGCCAGCAGCTGGGGACCGGGACTAGCGGGCGCAGGGACGCAGTATTTT
CASSWGPGLAGAGTQYF
>TRBJ2-7|NA|TRBD1|TRBV19
TGTGCCAGTAGTCCCGGGACAGGGAGCTCCTACGAGCAGTACTTC
CASSPGTGSSYEQYF
>TRBJ1-4|NA|NA|TRBV5-4
TGTGCCAGCAGCTTTAGACAGGAAGATGAAAAACTGTTTTTT
CASSFRQEDEKLFF
>TRBJ2-1|NA|NA|TRBV11-3
TGTGCCAGCAGTTCGAGCTCCTACAATGAGCAGTTCTTC
CASSSSSYNEQFF
>TRBJ2-7|NA|NA|TRBV11-2
TGTGCCAGCAGCGCCGTCCCAGGGGCCTACGAGCAGTACTTC
CASSAVPGAYEQYF
>TRBJ2-1|few|NA|TRBV7-2
TGTGCCAGCAGCATAGAGGATGAGCAGTTCTTC
CASSIEDEQFF
>TRBJ1-6|NA|NA|TRBV10-3
TGTGCCATCAGTGAAGGGGGGAATAATTCACCCCTCCACTTT
CAISEGGNNSPLHF
>TRBJ1-1|NA|NA|TRBV29-1
TGCAGCGTTGAGCGGGGGTTTAACTCTGAAGCTTTCTTT
CSVERGFNSEAFF
>TRBJ2-1|NA|TRBD2|TRBV19
TGTGCCAGTAGTATCCCGGCTAGCGGGCCCTCCTACAATGAGCAGTTCTTC
CASSIPASGPSYNEQFF
>TRBJ1-1|NA|NA|TRBV5-4
TGTGCCAGCAGCCCCGAGGTGACTTTCACTGAAGCTTTCTTT
CASSPEVTFTEAFF
>TRBJ1-1|NA|TRBD1|TRBV11-2
TGTGCCAGCAGCTCACAGGGGGGCACTGAAGCTTTCTTT
CASSSQGGTEAFF
>TRBJ1-1|NA|NA|TRBV15
TGTGCCACCAGCAGAACAGGTTGGGCTGAAGCTTTCTTT
CATSRTGWAEAFF
>TRBJ2-1|NA|TRBD2|TRBV4-1
TGCGCCAGCAAGACTAGCGGGGCCCACAATGAGCAGTTCTTC
CASKTSGAHNEQFF
>TRBJ1-3|few|TRBD1|TRBV7-9
TGTGCCAGCAGTCCGGACAGGGCTGGAAACACCATATATTTT
CASSPDRAGNTIYF
>TRBJ2-1|NA|TRBD2|TRBV11-3
TGTGCCAGCAGCTTAGGGGTAGCGGGACCCTGGGATGAGCAGTTCTTC
CASSLGVAGPWDEQFF
>TRBJ2-2|NA|TRBD1|TRBV11-2
TGTGCCAGCAGCTTATCGACAGGGCCTGTAGGGGAGCTGTTTTTT
CASSLSTGPVGELFF
>TRBJ1-1|NA|NA|TRBV10-2
TGCGCCAGCAGTGAAGGGGCGAAGAACACTGAAGCTTTCTTT
CASSEGAKNTEAFF
>TRBJ1-1|NA|NA|TRBV2
TGTGCCAGCAGTAGGAGGCCCCAGGGCGCTGAAGCTTTCTTT
CASSRRPQGAEAFF
>TRBJ2-3|NA|TRBD1|TRBV7-6
TGTGCCAGCAGCGCACGGACAGGGGGCACAGATACGCAGTATTTT
CASSARTGGTDTQYF
>TRBJ2-1|NA|NA|TRBV27
TGTGCCAGCAGTCGATACAATGAGCAGTTCTTC
CASSRYNEQFF
>TRBJ2-3|NA|TRBD2|TRBV28
TGTGCCAGCAGTTCGGGACTAGCGGGGGTAAGGAGCACAGATACGCAGTATTTT
CASSSGLAGVRSTDTQYF
>TRBJ2-7|NA|TRBD1|TRBV6-1
TGTGCCAGCAGTAGGGACAGGGGGCTGGGGGAGCAGTACTTC
CASSRDRGLGEQYF
>TRBJ1-1|NA|TRBD1|TRBV5-6
TGTGCCAGCAGCTTTCCAAGGGGGCGGCGGACTGAAGCTTTCTTT
CASSFPRGRRTEAFF
>TRBJ2-5|NA|NA|TRBV27
TGTGCCAGCAGTTTATCACCCAATGGGGGGTCAGGAGAGACCCAGTACTTC
CASSLSPNGGSGETQYF
>TRBJ2-7|NA|NA|TRBV12-2
TGTGCAAGTCGCTTATACAGGGAATGGTACGAGCAGTACTTC
CASRLYREWYEQYF
>TRBJ2-1|NA|TRBD1|TRBV5-6
TGTGCCAGCAGCTCGGGACAGAGCTCCTACAATGAGCAGTTCTTC
CASSSGQSSYNEQFF
>TRBJ1-2|NA|NA|TRBV15
TGTGCCACCAGCTGGGATCGCTATGGCTACACCTTC
CATSWDRYGYTF
>TRBJ1-5|NA|NA|TRBV11-2
TGTGCCAGCAGTTCCGGGACACCCTATCAGCCCCAGCATTTT
CASSSGTPYQPQHF
>TRBJ1-1|NA|TRBD1|TRBV12-5
TGTGCTAGTGTCCCGGACAGGTCGGGCACTGAAGCTTTCTTT
CASVPDRSGTEAFF
>TRBJ1-4|NA|NA|TRBV7-9
TGTGCCAGCAGCTTATTAGCAGGGCGGAATAATGAAAAACTGTTTTTT
CASSLLAGRNNEKLFF